Sequencing of this T cell receptor beta chain was carried out in a study of blood T cell repertoires in COVID-19. Overall study: Samples of COVID-19 (acute and convalescent) were obtained from the United States, Italy and Spain. PBMCs, B-cell-depleted T cells, or T cells provided the cDNA or gDNA that made up the material.

Individuals drawn from under 30 US areas were roughly 18 to 95 years old. The CDR3 sequence is 15 residues long. The germline V gene encodes CDR1 SGHRS and CDR2 YFSETQ. With V trimmed by 1 base and J by 4 bases, 4 bases remained unmatched. Per the original methods: Estimates of nucleated cell counts were drawn from the amplification of reference gene primers. Sequenced by immunoSEQ multiplex PCR; TCRdb stores in-frame clones only, minus some. V, J and clone size are taken as reported in that table, and D and trimming were inferred from the DNA itself. The sample lists roughly 260,000 clones; 90% to 95% were seen once.

The TCR comes from a human donor in a cohort exposed to, infected with or recovered from COVID-19 (not recorded which). The donor label of this sample is uncertain. Sequenced material: PBMCs or T cells enriched from blood (not recorded which). This chain uses TRBV5-1 with TRBJ1-5; 8 bases align to TRBD1. The CDR3 region has the DNA TGCGCCAGCAGCTTGTCAGGGGGCGAGAATCAGCCCCAGCATTTT. It encodes CASSLSGGENQPQHF.